The 28 T cell receptor beta chains listed next were all sequenced from one sample in a study of cytomegalovirus exposure and HLA in healthy donors. 13 Jbeta primers and 60 Vbeta primers were used for the PCR. The repertoire was sequenced with immunoSEQ multiplex PCR; TCRdb's copy has only in-frame clones and lacks some. The data hold some 170,000 clones, with about 75% observed a single time. Sequencing was carried out using PBMCs. These receptors were taken from a man aged 18 to 35 in good health and CMV-seropositive.

The J gene is TRBJ1-5, the V gene TRBV19; a weak D match, TRBD1 (5 bases). Between the trimmed V and J ends, which lost 5 bases and 1 base, there was a span of 6 bases. Germline V gene sequence: CDR1 LNHDA, CDR2 SQIVND (reference sequence). This CDR3 has 13 amino acids. Here the CDR3 DNA reads TGTGCCAGTAGTTACAGGAGCAATCAGCCCCAGCATTTT. This codes for CASSYRSNQPQHF.

This clone was counted between two and nine times. This rearrangement joins TRBV6-1 to TRBJ2-6; tentative D call: TRBD2 (5 bases). Trimming pared 4 bases from V and 0 bases from J, leaving 7 bases between. Per the germline V gene, CDR1 is MNHNS and CDR2 is SASEGT. CDR3 length: 15 residues. Here the CDR3 reads CASSARDSGANVLTF. CDR3 DNA sequence: TGTGCCAGCAGTGCCCGGGACTCTGGGGCCAACGTCCTGACTTTC.

The chain is built from TRBV2 and TRBJ1-3; maybe TRBD1 (5 bases). The CDR3 extends over 15 amino acids. V was shortened by 6 bases and J by 4 bases, with 16 bases between the two germline ends. The germline gives CDR1 SNHLY, CDR2 FYNNEI. The CDR3 DNA reads as TGTGCCAGCAGGGGGACGGGGGTGGAAGGAAACACCATATATTTT. It is translated as CASRGTGVEGNTIYF.

The rearrangement joins TRBV5-1 to TRBJ1-1, with 7 bases matching TRBD1. V was pared by 0 bases and J by 7 bases, with 3 bases of the junction left unmatched. CDR3 length: 13 amino acids. Germline V gene data show CDR1 as SGHRS and CDR2 as YFSETQ. CDR3 bases: TGCGCCAGCAGCTTGGGCCAGGGGGGTGAAGCTTTCTTT. Translating it yields CASSLGQGGEAFF.

This chain links TRBV11-2 with TRBJ1-4, with 10 bases that match TRBD1. The CDR3 totals 16 residues. Germline values: CDR1 SGHAT, CDR2 FQNNGV. J lost 8 bases, V lost 5 bases, and 11 bases had no gene match. The CDR3: CASSPGTGDFREKLFF. In DNA form, the CDR3 reads TGTGCCAGCAGCCCGGGGACAGGGGATTTCCGGGAAAAACTGTTTTTT. The variable domain in full, with the rest retrieved from reference TRBV11-2 and TRBJ1-4, is EAGVAQSPRYKIIEKRQSVAFWCNPISGHATLYWYQQILGQGPKLLIQFQNNGVVDDSQLPKDRFSAERLKGVDSTLKIQPAKLEDSAVYLCASSPGTGDFREKLFFGSGTQLSVL.

V and J are TRBV15 and TRBJ1-5; TRBD1 is a possible D gene (5 bases). Per germline, CDR1 LNHNV and CDR2 YYDKDF (reference sequence). V lost 0 bases, J lost 6 bases, and 12 bases lay in between. The CDR3 totals 15 residues. CDR3 in amino acids: CATSRDRTGTQPQHF. The CDR3 DNA follows: TGTGCCACCAGCAGAGATCGAACAGGAACTCAGCCCCAGCATTTT.

V usage is TRBV10-1 and J usage is TRBJ1-1; D is undetermined. The CDR3 runs 13 residues. V lost 0 bases and J lost 8, with 10 bases in between. Germline-derived CDR1 and CDR2 are WNHNN and SYGVQD (reference sequence). The CDR3 region has the DNA TGCGCCAGCAGTGAGTCGATCGGAGCAGAAGCTTTCTTT. Its protein is CASSESIGAEAFF.

This clone was picked up a small number of times. The chain links TRBV11-3 to TRBJ1-1; weak D call: TRBD1 (5 bases). CDR1 and CDR2 from the germline V gene are SGHNT and YENEEA. The CDR3 has 12 amino acids. V was pared by 9 bases and J by 1 base, with 9 bases between. The CDR3 bases are TGTGCCAGTTCGGGGGGGAACACTGAAGCTTTCTTT. It specifies CASSGGNTEAFF.

The rearrangement uses TRBV7-2 and TRBJ1-2, with 9 bases lining up with TRBD1. Trimming cost V 8 bases and J 4 bases; bases outside gene matches: 8. The CDR3 sequence is 14 residues long. Germline values: CDR1 SGHTA, CDR2 FQGNSA. The CDR3 sequence: CASFPRTGAYGYTF. CDR3 sequence (DNA): TGTGCCAGCTTTCCTCGGACAGGGGCCTATGGCTACACCTTC.

This clone was found a few times. V and J are TRBV5-1 and TRBJ1-3, with 7 nucleotides matching TRBD1. Losses at the gene ends were 5 bases for V and 0 bases for J; bases not matched to a gene: 8. CDR1 SGHRS and CDR2 YFSETQ come from the germline V gene. CDR3 length: 16 residues. CDR3 sequence: CASRQRDRLSGNTIYF. CDR3 DNA: TGCGCCAGCAGACAACGGGACAGACTCTCTGGAAACACCATATATTTT.

The V and J genes are TRBV27 and TRBJ1-6, with 7 bases aligning to TRBD1. The germline gives CDR1 MNHEY, CDR2 SMNVEV (reference sequence). This CDR3 has 15 residues. V was pared by 3 bases and J by 13 bases, with 12 bases of the junction left unmatched. Here the CDR3 DNA reads TGTGCCAGCAGTTTTTCTGGGACAGACAAATGGCCCCTCCACTTT. Its translation is CASSFSGTDKWPLHF.

A few counts support this clone. This chain connects TRBV27 to TRBJ1-1, with 9 bases that match TRBD1. Looked up from germline, CDR1 is MNHEY and CDR2 is SMNVEV (reference sequence). This CDR3 has 12 residues. The V gene end was trimmed by 4 bases and the J gene end by 10 bases; junction bases not matched to a gene: 4. The CDR3 sequence is CASSSGTGRAFF. The DNA of the CDR3 is TGTGCCAGCAGTTCAGGGACAGGGAGAGCTTTCTTT.

The chain employs TRBV27 and TRBJ2-1; 10 bases line up with TRBD2. J was trimmed by 12 bases and V by 7 bases; bases with no gene match: 15. The CDR3 sequence is 15 residues long. CDR1 is MNHEY, CDR2 SMNVEV, per germline (reference sequence). The CDR3: CASNKRGLAGEWQFF. CDR3 bases: TGTGCCAGCAATAAACGAGGCCTAGCGGGAGAATGGCAGTTCTTC.

This sequence joins TRBV5-1 and TRBJ1-2; 7 nucleotides align to TRBD1. Germline V lookup: CDR1 SGHRS, CDR2 YFSETQ. The V segment lost 10 bases and the J segment 0 bases; nucleotides outside the gene matches: 6. The CDR3 runs 13 residues. This CDR3 reads CAGHRGTNYGYTF. In DNA form, the CDR3 reads TGCGCCGGCCACAGGGGTACTAACTATGGCTACACCTTC.

J is TRBJ2-2 and V is TRBV15, with TRBD1 matching 11 bases. Germline lookup yields CDR1 LNHNV and CDR2 YYDKDF (reference sequence). The CDR3 has 15 amino acids. J was trimmed by 6 bases and V by 5 bases; bases with no gene match: 5. The CDR3 DNA follows: TGTGCCACCAGCGGGGACAGGGGGGGACCCGGGGAGCTGTTTTTT. Its protein product is CATSGDRGGPGELFF.

The chain uses TRBV21-1 and TRBJ1-6; the table's D call, TRBD1, was not checked against the DNA. TRBV21-1 is noted as a pseudogene. The CDR3 has 20 residues. The CDR3 reads CASSTRTVYYSSSYNSPLHF. The CDR3 DNA follows: TGTGCCAGCAGCACCAGGACAGTTTATTACTCGAGCTCCTATAATTCACCCCTCCACTTT.

Details on this clone: A junction boundary mismatches the germline segment, possibly from a read error. The chain uses TRBV7-7 and TRBJ2-5; D is ambiguous. This CDR3 has 15 residues. CDR1 SSHAT and CDR2 FNYEAQ come from the germline V gene (reference sequence). The CDR3 coding sequence is TGTGCTAGCAGCTTAGTTGGCCCAGGACAAGAGACCCAGTACTTC. It codes for CASSLVGPGQETQYF. Full variable domain (missing parts from reference TRBV7-7 and TRBJ2-5): GAGVSQSPRYKVTKRGQDVTLRCDPISSHATLYWYQQALGQGPEFLTYFNYEAQPDKSGLPSDRFSAERPEGSISTLTIQRTEQRDSAMYRCASSLVGPGQETQYFGPGTRLLVL.

The chain uses TRBV5-6 and TRBJ2-3; 13 bases match TRBD2. The V segment lost 3 bases and the J segment 5 bases; nucleotides outside the gene matches: 9. The CDR3 runs 17 residues. The germline V gene has CDR1 SGHDT and CDR2 YYEEEE. The CDR3 loop reads CASSWELAGGLEDTQYF. The DNA for the CDR3 is TGTGCCAGCAGCTGGGAACTAGCGGGAGGGCTGGAAGATACGCAGTATTTT.

This clone came up a few times. The chain is built from TRBV19 and TRBJ1-2; 12 bases agree with TRBD1. The V gene's germline CDR1 is LNHDA and CDR2 SQIVND (reference sequence). The CDR3 is made up of 15 amino acids. The V gene end was trimmed by 6 bases and the J gene end by 7 bases; junction bases not matched to a gene: 9. CDR3 coding DNA: TGTGCCAGTAGACCGACTGGGACAGGGGGCTTTGGCTACACCTTC. Its protein is CASRPTGTGGFGYTF.

This chain uses TRBV5-5 with TRBJ1-4; 7 bases match TRBD1. This CDR3 comprises 15 residues. Trimming at V came to 4 bases and at J to 0 bases, leaving 3 bases not matched to a gene. Germline-derived CDR1 and CDR2 are SGHKS and YYEKEE (reference sequence). DNA of the CDR3: TGTGCCAGCAGCACGGGACAGCCAACTAATGAAAAACTGTTTTTT. It codes for CASSTGQPTNEKLFF.

The rearrangement uses TRBV27 and TRBJ1-1; D may be TRBD1 (6 bases). CDR3 size: 14 residues. Trimming left V 5 bases short and J 6 bases short, with 16 bases between. CDR1 MNHEY and CDR2 SMNVEV come from the germline V gene (reference sequence). This CDR3 reads CASSPGGTGSEAFF. In DNA form, the CDR3 reads TGTGCCAGCAGTCCGGGGGGCACGGGATCTGAAGCTTTCTTT.

This chain connects TRBV2 to TRBJ2-5; D is unresolved. V dropped 2 bases and J dropped 1 base, with 8 bases sitting between them. The germline V gene has CDR1 SNHLY and CDR2 FYNNEI. This CDR3 has 14 amino acids. CDR3 loop: CASSELPGQETQYF. For the CDR3, the DNA is TGTGCCAGCAGTGAATTACCAGGCCAAGAGACCCAGTACTTC.

This clone was seen a single time. The chain is built from TRBV7-2 and TRBJ2-6, with 8 bases that match TRBD2. Germline CDR1 and CDR2: SGHTA and FQGNSA. The CDR3 spans 16 residues. V gave up 4 bases and J gave up 1 base; unmatched junction bases: 3. In DNA form, the CDR3 reads TGTGCCAGCAGCTCGGGGGGGGATTCTGGGGCCAACGTCCTGACTTTC. It is translated as CASSSGGDSGANVLTF.

The CDR3 DNA is TGTGCCTGGAGGCGCCACCTTATCGCTGAAGCTTTCTTT. The encoded protein is CAWRRHLIAEAFF. The chain is built from TRBV30 and TRBJ1-1; no clear D. Germline-derived CDR1 and CDR2 are GTSNPN and SVGIG (reference sequence). This CDR3 has 13 amino acids. The germline V and J ends were trimmed by 3 bases and 6 bases, with 14 bases remaining between them.

The chain combines TRBV4-2 with TRBJ2-2; D is perhaps TRBD1 (6 bases). Germline loops: CDR1 LGHNA, CDR2 YNFKEQ. The CDR3 has 18 residues. Trimming shortened V by 0 bases and J by 7 bases, and 21 bases separated the two germline ends. The CDR3 spells CASSQDMGAGPGGGELFF. CDR3 in DNA: TGTGCCAGCAGCCAAGATATGGGGGCAGGCCCCGGCGGCGGGGAGCTGTTTTTT.

V is TRBV28 and J is TRBJ2-1; the D gene is possibly TRBD1 (5 bases). This CDR3 has 15 residues. V was pared by 6 bases and J by 0 bases, with 12 bases between. Per germline, CDR1 MDHEN and CDR2 SYDVKM. The CDR3 is CASRQQELSYNEQFF. DNA for the CDR3: TGTGCCAGCAGGCAACAGGAACTCTCCTACAATGAGCAGTTCTTC.

In its sample, this clone was seen a few times. The rearrangement links TRBV6-5 to TRBJ1-3, with a possible D match to TRBD1 (6 bases). This CDR3 region has 16 residues. V was shortened by 3 bases and J by 4 bases, with 16 bases between the two germline ends. The germline V gene encodes CDR1 MNHEY and CDR2 SVGAGI. As DNA, the CDR3 is TGTGCCAGCAGTTATTTTCCACAGGGCAAAGGAAACACCATATATTTT. This encodes CASSYFPQGKGNTIYF.

The CDR3 sequence is CASSRQEETQYF. The CDR3 DNA reads as TGTGCCAGCAGCCGACAGGAAGAGACCCAGTACTTC. This sequence joins TRBV11-2 and TRBJ2-5; D perhaps matches TRBD1 (6 bases). The V end lost 5 bases, the J end lost 3 bases, and 7 bases lay between the germline ends. Germline CDR1 is SGHAT and CDR2 is FQNNGV. This CDR3 is built from 12 residues.